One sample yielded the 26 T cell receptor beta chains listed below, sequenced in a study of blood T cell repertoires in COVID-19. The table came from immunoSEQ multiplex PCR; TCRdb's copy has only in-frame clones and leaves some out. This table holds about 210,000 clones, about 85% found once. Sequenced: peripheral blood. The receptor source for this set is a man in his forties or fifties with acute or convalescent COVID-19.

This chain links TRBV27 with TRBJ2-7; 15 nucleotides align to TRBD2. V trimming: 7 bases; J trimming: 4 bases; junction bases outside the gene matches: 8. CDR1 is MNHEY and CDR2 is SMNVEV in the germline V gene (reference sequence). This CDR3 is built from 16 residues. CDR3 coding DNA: TGTGCCAGCATCCAAACCGGGACTAGCGGGAGGTACGAGCAGTACTTC. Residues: CASIQTGTSGRYEQYF.

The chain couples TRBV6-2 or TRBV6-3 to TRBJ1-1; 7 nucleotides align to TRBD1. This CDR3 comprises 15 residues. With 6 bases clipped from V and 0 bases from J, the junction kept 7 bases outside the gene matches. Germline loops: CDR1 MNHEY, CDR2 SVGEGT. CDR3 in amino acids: CASSLTGFMNTEAFF. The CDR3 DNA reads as TGTGCCAGCAGCTTGACAGGGTTTATGAACACTGAAGCTTTCTTT.

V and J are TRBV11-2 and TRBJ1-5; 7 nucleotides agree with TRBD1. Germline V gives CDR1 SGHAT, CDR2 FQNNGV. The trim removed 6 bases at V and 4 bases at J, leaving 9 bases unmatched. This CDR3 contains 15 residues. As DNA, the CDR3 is TGTGCCAGCAGTGAGGGGGCCCAGAATAATCAGCCCCAGCATTTT. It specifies CASSEGAQNNQPQHF.

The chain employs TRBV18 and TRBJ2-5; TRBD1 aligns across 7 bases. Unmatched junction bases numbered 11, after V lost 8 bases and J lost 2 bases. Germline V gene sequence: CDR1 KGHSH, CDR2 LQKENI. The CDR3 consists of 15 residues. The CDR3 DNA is TGTGCCAGCCACCAAGGCCGCAGGGGGCAAGAGACCCAGTACTTC. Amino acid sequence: CASHQGRRGQETQYF.

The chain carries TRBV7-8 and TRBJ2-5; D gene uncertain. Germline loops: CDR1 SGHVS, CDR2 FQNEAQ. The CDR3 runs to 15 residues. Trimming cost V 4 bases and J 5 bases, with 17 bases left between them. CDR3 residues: CASSSLWATPETQYF. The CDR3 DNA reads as TGTGCCAGCAGCTCCCTATGGGCCACGCCCGAGACCCAGTACTTC.

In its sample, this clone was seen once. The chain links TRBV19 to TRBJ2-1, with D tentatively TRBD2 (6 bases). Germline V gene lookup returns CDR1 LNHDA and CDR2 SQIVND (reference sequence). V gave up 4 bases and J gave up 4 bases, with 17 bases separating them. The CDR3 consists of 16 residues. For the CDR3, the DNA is TGTGCCAGTAGTACGATCCATAGCGGAGAATACAATGAGCAGTTCTTC. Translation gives CASSTIHSGEYNEQFF. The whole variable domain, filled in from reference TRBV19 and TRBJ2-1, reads DGGITQSPKYLFRKEGQNVTLSCEQNLNHDAMYWYRQDPGQGLRLIYYSQIVNDFQKGDIAEGYSVSREKKESFPLTVTSAQKNPTAFYLCASSTIHSGEYNEQFFGPGTRLTVL.

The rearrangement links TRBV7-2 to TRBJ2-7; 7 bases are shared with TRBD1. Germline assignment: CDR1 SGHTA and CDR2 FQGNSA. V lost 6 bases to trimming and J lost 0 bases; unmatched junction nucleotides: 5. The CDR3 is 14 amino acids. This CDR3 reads CASRRDRHSYEQYF. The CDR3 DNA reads TGTGCCAGCAGGAGGGACAGACACTCCTACGAGCAGTACTTC.

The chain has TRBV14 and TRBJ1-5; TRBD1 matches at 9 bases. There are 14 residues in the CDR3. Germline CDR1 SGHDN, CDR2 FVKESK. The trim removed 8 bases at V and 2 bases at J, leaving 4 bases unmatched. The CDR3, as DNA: TGTGCCAGCGGACAGGGGCGTGGCAATCAGCCCCAGCATTTT. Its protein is CASGQGRGNQPQHF.

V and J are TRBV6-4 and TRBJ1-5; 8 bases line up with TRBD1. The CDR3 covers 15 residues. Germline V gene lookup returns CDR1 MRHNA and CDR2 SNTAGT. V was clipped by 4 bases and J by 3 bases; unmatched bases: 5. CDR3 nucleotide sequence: TGTGCCAGCAGTGCCGACAGGGGTCCCAATCAGCCCCAGCATTTT. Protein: CASSADRGPNQPQHF.

CDR3 in DNA: TGTGCCAGCAGCTTCAAAATAGATAATGAAAAACTGTTTTTT. Translation: CASSFKIDNEKLFF. This chain uses TRBV11-2 with TRBJ1-4; no definite D call. The CDR3 loop spans 14 amino acids. Trimming removed 3 bases at V and 4 bases at J, with 9 bases between. From germline, CDR1 is SGHAT and CDR2 FQNNGV.

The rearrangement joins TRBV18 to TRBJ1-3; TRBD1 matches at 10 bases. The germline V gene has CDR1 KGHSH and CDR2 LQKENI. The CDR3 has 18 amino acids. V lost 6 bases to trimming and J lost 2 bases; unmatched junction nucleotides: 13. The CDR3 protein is CASSSGTGVLGTGNTIYF. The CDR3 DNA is TGTGCCAGCTCGTCCGGGACAGGGGTCTTGGGGACTGGAAACACCATATATTTT.

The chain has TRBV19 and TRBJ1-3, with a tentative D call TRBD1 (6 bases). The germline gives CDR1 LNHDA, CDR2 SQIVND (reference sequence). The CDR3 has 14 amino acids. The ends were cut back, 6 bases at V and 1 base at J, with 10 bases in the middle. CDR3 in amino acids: CASRKQGSGNTIYF. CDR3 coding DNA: TGTGCCAGTAGAAAACAGGGATCTGGAAACACCATATATTTT.

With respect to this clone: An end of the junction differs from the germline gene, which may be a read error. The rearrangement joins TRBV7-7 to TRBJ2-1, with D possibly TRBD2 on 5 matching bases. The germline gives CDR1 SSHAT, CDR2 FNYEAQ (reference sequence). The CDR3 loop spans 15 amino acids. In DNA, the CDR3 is TGTGCTAGCAGCCCTGGCCCTACTGAGGGCAATGAGCAGTTCTTC. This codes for CASSPGPTEGNEQFF.

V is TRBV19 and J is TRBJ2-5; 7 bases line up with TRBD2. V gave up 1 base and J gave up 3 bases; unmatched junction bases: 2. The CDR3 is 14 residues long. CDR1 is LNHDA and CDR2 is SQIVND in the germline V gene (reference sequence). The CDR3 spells CASSIARGEETQYF. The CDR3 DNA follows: TGTGCCAGTAGTATAGCTCGGGGGGAAGAGACCCAGTACTTC.

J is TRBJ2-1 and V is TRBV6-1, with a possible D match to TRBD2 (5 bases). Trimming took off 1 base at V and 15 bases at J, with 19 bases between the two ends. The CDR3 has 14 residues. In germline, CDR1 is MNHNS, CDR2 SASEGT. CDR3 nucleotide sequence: TGTGCCAGCAGTGAAGGTCCGAGGAGGTCTGGACCGTTCTTC. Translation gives CASSEGPRRSGPFF.

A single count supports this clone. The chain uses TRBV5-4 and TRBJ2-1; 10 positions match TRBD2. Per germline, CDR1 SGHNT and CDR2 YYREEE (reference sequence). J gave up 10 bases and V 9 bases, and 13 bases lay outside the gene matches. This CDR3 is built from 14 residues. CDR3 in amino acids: CAIPSGGASREQFF. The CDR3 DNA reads TGTGCCATTCCGAGCGGGGGGGCATCTAGGGAGCAGTTCTTC.

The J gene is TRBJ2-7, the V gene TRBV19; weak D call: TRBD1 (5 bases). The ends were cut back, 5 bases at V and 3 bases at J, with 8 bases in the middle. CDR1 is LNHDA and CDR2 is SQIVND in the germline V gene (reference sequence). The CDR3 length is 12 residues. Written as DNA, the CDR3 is TGTGCCAGTAGTGGGGCGAACTACGAGCAGTACTTC. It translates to CASSGANYEQYF.

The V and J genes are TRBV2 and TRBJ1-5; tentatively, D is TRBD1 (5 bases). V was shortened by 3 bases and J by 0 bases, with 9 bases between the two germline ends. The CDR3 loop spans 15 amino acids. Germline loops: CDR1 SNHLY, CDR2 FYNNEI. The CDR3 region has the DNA TGTGCCAGCAGTGAGAACAGGAATAGCAATCAGCCCCAGCATTTT. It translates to CASSENRNSNQPQHF.

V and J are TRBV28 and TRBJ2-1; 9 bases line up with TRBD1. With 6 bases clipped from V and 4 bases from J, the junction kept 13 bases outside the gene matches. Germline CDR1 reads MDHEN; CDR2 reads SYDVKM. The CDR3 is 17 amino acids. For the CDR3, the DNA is TGTGCCAGCAGCGCTCTACTCGGGACAGGGACTTACAATGAGCAGTTCTTC. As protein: CASSALLGTGTYNEQFF. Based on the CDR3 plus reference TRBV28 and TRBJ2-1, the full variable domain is DVKVTQSSRYLVKRTGEKVFLECVQDMDHENMFWYRQDPGLGLRLIYFSYDVKMKEKGDIPEGYSVSREKKERFSLILESASTNQTSMYLCASSALLGTGTYNEQFFGPGTRLTVL.

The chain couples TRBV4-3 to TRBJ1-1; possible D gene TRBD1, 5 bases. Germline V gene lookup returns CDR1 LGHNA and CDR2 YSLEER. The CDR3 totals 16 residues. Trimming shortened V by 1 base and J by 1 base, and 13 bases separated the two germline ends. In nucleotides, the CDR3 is TGCGCCAGCAGCCAAGGCCTGGGGGGTGCGAACACTGAAGCTTTCTTT. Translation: CASSQGLGGANTEAFF.

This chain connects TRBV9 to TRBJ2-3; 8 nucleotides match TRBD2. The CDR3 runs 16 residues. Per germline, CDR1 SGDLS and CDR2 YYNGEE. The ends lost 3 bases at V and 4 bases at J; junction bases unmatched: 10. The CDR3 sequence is CASSAGVAGTSDTQYF. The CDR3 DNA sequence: TGTGCCAGCAGCGCGGGGGTAGCGGGGACATCAGATACGCAGTATTTT.

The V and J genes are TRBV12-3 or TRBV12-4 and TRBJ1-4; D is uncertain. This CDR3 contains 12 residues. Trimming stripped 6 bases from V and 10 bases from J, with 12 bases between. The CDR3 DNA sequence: TGTGCCAGCAGCCCCGGGATCTCAAAACTGTTTTTT. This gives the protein CASSPGISKLFF.

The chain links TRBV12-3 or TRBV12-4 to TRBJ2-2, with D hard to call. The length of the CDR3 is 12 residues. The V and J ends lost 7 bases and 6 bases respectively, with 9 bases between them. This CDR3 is CASTLPPGELFF. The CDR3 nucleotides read TGTGCCAGCACCCTCCCCCCCGGGGAGCTGTTTTTT.

The chain's CDR3 is CASSPLSEQFF. The CDR3 coding sequence is TGTGCCAGCAGTCCTCTCTCCGAGCAGTTCTTC. The V and J genes are TRBV6-6 and TRBJ2-1; D gene ambiguous. The V end lost 5 bases, the J end lost 10 bases, and 9 bases lay between the germline ends. This CDR3 comprises 11 residues. Germline V gene lookup returns CDR1 MNHNY and CDR2 SVGAGI (reference sequence).

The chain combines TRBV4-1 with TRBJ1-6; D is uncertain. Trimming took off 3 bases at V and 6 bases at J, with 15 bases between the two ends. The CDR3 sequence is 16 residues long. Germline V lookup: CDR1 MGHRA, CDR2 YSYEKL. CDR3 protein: CASSHIFGQRNSPLHF. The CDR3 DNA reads TGCGCCAGCAGCCACATTTTTGGCCAGCGTAATTCACCCCTCCACTTT.

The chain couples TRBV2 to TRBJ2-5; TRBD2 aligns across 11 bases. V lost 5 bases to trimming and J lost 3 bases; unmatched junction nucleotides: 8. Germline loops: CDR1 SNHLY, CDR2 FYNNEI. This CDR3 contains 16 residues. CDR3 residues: CASSLSRLAGKETQYF. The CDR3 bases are TGTGCCAGCAGTCTGTCCCGACTAGCGGGAAAAGAGACCCAGTACTTC.